The sequence of this T cell receptor beta chain was determined in a study of blood T cell repertoires in COVID-19. Turning to the study itself: Samples of COVID-19 (acute and convalescent) were obtained from the United States, Italy and Spain. PBMCs, B-cell-depleted T cells, or T cells were the source of the cDNA or gDNA that made up the material.

Study processing details: Reference gene primer amplification in the assay estimated nucleated cell counts. This table comes from immunoSEQ multiplex PCR, and its TCRdb copy is limited to in-frame clones, with some not included. V and J calls and clone size follow that table, whereas D and trimming were derived from the DNA. This sample has about 150,000 clones, with roughly 80% found just once. Unmatched junction bases numbered 8, after V lost 7 bases and J lost 7 bases. Germline V gene sequence: CDR1 SNHLY, CDR2 FYNNEI. The CDR3 is 13 residues long. The material sequenced was peripheral blood. This chain joins TRBV2 and TRBJ2-7; 9 positions match TRBD1. The source is a woman in her seventies with COVID-19, enrolled during active disease. CDR3 DNA sequence: TGTGCCAGCATGGGACAGGGTCTATTGGAGCAGTACTTC. Translated: CASMGQGLLEQYF.